These 2 T cell receptor beta chains originate from one sample sequenced in a study of blood T cell repertoires in COVID-19 (dated by TCRdb to about 2020). Receptor libraries were prepared by the immunoSEQ multiplex PCR assay. TCRdb stores this immuneACCESS table with in-frame sequences only. Part of the clones is absent; in the studies checked, under half of the shortfall reflects unresolved V genes, and no reason is known for the rest. The sample yields roughly 150,000 clones; around 87% were counted once. The top ten clonotypes cover over 2% of the sample. Sequencing input: peripheral blood. The receptors shown here come from a woman older than 75 with COVID-19, enrolled during active disease.

The rearrangement links TRBV18 to TRBJ2-3; 9 positions match TRBD1. CDR3 length: 15 residues. V was clipped by 6 bases and J by 5 bases; unmatched bases: 9. CDR1 is KGHSH, CDR2 LQKENI, per germline. In DNA form, the CDR3 reads TGTGCCAGCTCCCAGACGGGACAGGGCATAGATACGCAGTATTTT. It encodes CASSQTGQGIDTQYF. Full variable domain (missing parts from reference TRBV18 and TRBJ2-3): NAGVMQNPRHLVRRRGQEARLRCSPMKGHSHVYWYRQLPEEGLKFMVYLQKENIIDESGMPKERFSAEFPKEGPSILRIQQVVRGDSAAYFCASSQTGQGIDTQYFGPGTRLTVL.

The chain employs TRBV6-4 and TRBJ2-5, with TRBD1 as a possible D gene (6 bases). Germline V CDR1 and CDR2: MRHNA, SNTAGT. Trimming pared 7 bases from V and 5 bases from J, leaving 17 bases between. This CDR3 is 14 amino acids long. CDR3 in amino acids: CASMGACYRETQYF. CDR3 nucleotides: TGTGCCAGCATGGGGGCCTGCTATAGGGAGACCCAGTACTTC.